The 22 T cell receptor beta chains below come from one sample, sequenced in a study of blood T cell repertoires in COVID-19. Clones were sequenced by immunoSEQ multiplex PCR, and TCRdb holds only the in-frame ones, with some missing. The top ten clones hold about 1.7% of a sample with about 290,000 clones, 75% to 90% of them seen once. The specimen sequenced was PBMCs or T cells enriched from blood (not recorded which). The receptor set was obtained from a woman between 40 and 50 years old who had recovered from COVID-19.

V gene TRBV7-9 combines with J gene TRBJ2-5, with 7 bases matching TRBD2. There are 15 residues in the CDR3. The J segment lost 2 bases and the V segment lost 0 bases, leaving 3 bases of the junction unmatched. Germline V gene data show CDR1 as SEHNR and CDR2 as FQNEAQ (reference sequence). In nucleotides, the CDR3 is TGTGCCAGCAGCTTAGCGGGGGGGATTCAAGAGACCCAGTACTTC. This encodes CASSLAGGIQETQYF.

This clone was counted once. The chain has TRBV30 and TRBJ1-6; D ambiguous. The CDR3 contains 15 residues. Between the trimmed V and J ends, which lost 2 bases and 4 bases, there was a span of 12 bases. Germline lookup yields CDR1 GTSNPN and CDR2 SVGIG (reference sequence). CDR3 amino acids: CAWSPRRLYNSPLHF. CDR3 bases: TGTGCCTGGAGTCCCCGGCGGTTATATAATTCACCCCTCCACTTT.

This clone has more than one count but fewer than ten. The V call is TRBV5-8, the J call TRBJ1-6; D possibly corresponds to TRBD1 (6 bases). Germline V gene lookup returns CDR1 SGHTS and CDR2 YDEGEE. Trimming pared 6 bases from V and 6 bases from J, leaving 7 bases between. The CDR3 has 12 residues. As DNA, the CDR3 is TGTGCCAGCAACAGGGCTAATTCACCCCTCCACTTT. This translates into CASNRANSPLHF.

This clone was seen only once. The chain employs TRBV24-1 and TRBJ2-1, with TRBD2 as a possible D gene (5 bases). Trimming pared 6 bases from V and 1 base from J, leaving 9 bases between. The CDR3 sequence is 14 residues long. Germline-derived CDR1 and CDR2 are KGHDR and SFDVKD. The CDR3 bases are TGTGCCACCAGTCCAGGAGGATCCTACAATGAGCAGTTCTTC. The encoded protein is CATSPGGSYNEQFF.

CDR3 protein: CASSQTPGQHYGYTF. DNA for the CDR3: TGCGCCAGCAGCCAAACGCCGGGACAGCACTATGGCTACACCTTC. V usage is TRBV4-1 and J usage is TRBJ1-2; TRBD1 agrees at 7 bases. Germline V lookup: CDR1 MGHRA, CDR2 YSYEKL. Germline trimming cut 2 bases from V and 3 bases from J; bases unmatched to any gene: 6. The CDR3 covers 15 residues.

CDR3 residues: CASSIPRGDYGYTF. For the CDR3, the DNA is TGTGCCAGTAGTATCCCCAGGGGGGACTATGGCTACACCTTC. The V gene is TRBV19, the J gene TRBJ1-2; TRBD1 matches 7 bases. J gave up 3 bases and V 3 bases, and 4 bases lay outside the gene matches. From germline, CDR1 is LNHDA and CDR2 SQIVND (reference sequence). CDR3 size: 14 residues.

V gene TRBV5-1 combines with J gene TRBJ2-5, with D perhaps TRBD2 (6 bases). This CDR3 is built from 18 residues. V lost 0 bases and J 0 bases, leaving 18 bases between the germline ends. Germline V gene lookup returns CDR1 SGHRS and CDR2 YFSETQ. The CDR3 protein is CASSLALGRGLYQETQYF. The DNA for the CDR3 is TGCGCCAGCAGCTTGGCCCTGGGGCGGGGCCTTTACCAAGAGACCCAGTACTTC.

CDR3 residues: CASSLIPGQGQLDGYTF. The CDR3 DNA sequence: TGCGCCAGCAGCCTTATTCCGGGACAGGGCCAATTGGACGGCTACACCTTC. V is TRBV5-1 and J is TRBJ1-2; the match to TRBD1 covers 9 bases. Germline-derived CDR1 and CDR2 are SGHRS and YFSETQ. V gave up 4 bases and J gave up 8 bases; unmatched junction bases: 18. This CDR3 region has 17 residues.

The table lists this clone with a few counts. J is TRBJ1-4 and V is TRBV6-2 or TRBV6-3; D not resolved. CDR1 is MNHEY, CDR2 SVGEGT, per germline. V was shortened by 0 bases and J by 16 bases, with 15 bases between the two germline ends. The CDR3 runs 13 residues. The CDR3 spells CASSYSGDKREFF. CDR3 in DNA: TGTGCCAGCAGTTACTCCGGAGACAAGAGGGAGTTTTTT.

The J gene is TRBJ1-2, the V gene TRBV30; D gene unclear. Looked up from germline, CDR1 is GTSNPN and CDR2 is SVGIG (reference sequence). The CDR3 contains 14 residues. V was cut by 0 bases and J by 3 bases, with 11 bases left in between. CDR3 in amino acids: CAWSVTGFYYGYTF. The CDR3, as DNA: TGTGCCTGGAGTGTAACCGGGTTTTACTATGGCTACACCTTC. The full variable domain, its missing parts supplied by reference TRBV30 and TRBJ1-2, is SQTIHQWPATLVQPVGSPLSLECTVEGTSNPNLYWYRQAAGRGLQLLFYSVGIGQISSEVPQNLSASRPQDRQFILSSKKLLLSDSGFYLCAWSVTGFYYGYTFGSGTRLTVV.

A single count supports this clone. The V gene is TRBV5-1, the J gene TRBJ2-5; tentatively, D is TRBD1 (6 bases). V was clipped by 0 bases and J by 5 bases, with 17 bases between them. The CDR3 covers 16 residues. The germline V gene encodes CDR1 SGHRS and CDR2 YFSETQ. CDR3 protein: CASSLGVLGAGETQYF. DNA of the CDR3: TGCGCCAGCAGCTTGGGGGTGCTGGGGGCAGGCGAGACCCAGTACTTC.

On this clone itself: This likely comes from a read error, as the CDR3 has no conserved phenylalanine or tryptophan at its end. Because the CDR3's place on the DNA is in doubt, the DNA is left out and the CDR3 is given as listed by TCRdb. The chain links TRBV27 to TRBJ1-1; the D call TRBD1 from the table was never checked on the DNA. Counting both end residues, the CDR3 totals 11 amino acids. Germline loops: CDR1 MNHEY, CDR2 SMNVEV (reference sequence). The CDR3 here is CASSFLGWTGS.

Here the CDR3 DNA reads TGTGCCAGCTCATTAACCGGGACAGGGGTAACTGAAGCTTTCTTT. Protein product: CASSLTGTGVTEAFF. V and J are TRBV18 and TRBJ1-1, with 10 bases identical to TRBD1. CDR1 is KGHSH, CDR2 LQKENI, per germline. Trimming cost V 5 bases and J 5 bases; bases outside gene matches: 8. This CDR3 region has 15 residues.

This clone was seen just once. CDR3 bases: TGTGCCAGCAGCAAGGACAAAGGGGGTTTTAGCAATCAGCCCCAGCATTTT. Protein product: CASSKDKGGFSNQPQHF. The chain uses TRBV21-1 and TRBJ1-5; the D call TRBD1 from the table was never checked on the DNA. TRBV21-1 is designated a pseudogene. The CDR3 extends over 17 amino acids.

V gene TRBV3-1 (or the pseudogene TRBV3-2) combines with J gene TRBJ2-7, with TRBD1 as a possible D gene (5 bases). This CDR3 contains 14 residues. The V and J ends lost 1 base and 6 bases respectively, with 13 bases between them. CDR1 and CDR2 (germline): LGHDT, YNNKEL (reference sequence). The CDR3 region has the DNA TGTGCCAGCAGCCAAGGTGGTTTAGGGGCCGAGCAGTACTTC. Protein: CASSQGGLGAEQYF.

The chain combines TRBV7-8 with TRBJ1-4, with D perhaps TRBD1 (5 bases). V dropped 3 bases and J dropped 5 bases, with 16 bases sitting between them. From germline, CDR1 is SGHVS and CDR2 FQNEAQ. The CDR3 contains 16 residues. The chain's CDR3 is CASSFNAGRQNEKLFF. CDR3 in DNA: TGTGCCAGCAGCTTTAATGCGGGACGGCAGAATGAAAAACTGTTTTTT.

This clone was recorded many times. The rearrangement uses TRBV6-4 and TRBJ2-3; possible D gene TRBD2, 5 bases. Germline CDR1 is MRHNA and CDR2 is SNTAGT. V was pared by 8 bases and J by 2 bases, with 14 bases between. The CDR3 runs to 14 residues. The CDR3 sequence: CASPSDLSTDTQYF. The CDR3 DNA is TGTGCCAGCCCCTCGGACTTATCCACAGATACGCAGTATTTT.

The rearrangement joins TRBV6-5 to TRBJ1-3, with 10 bases aligning to TRBD1. This CDR3 spans 15 amino acids. Germline V gene sequence: CDR1 MNHEY, CDR2 SVGAGI. J was trimmed by 6 bases and V by 0 bases; bases with no gene match: 2. Written as DNA, the CDR3 is TGTGCCAGCAGTTACTCTGGGACAGGGGTAAACACCATATATTTT. It yields the protein CASSYSGTGVNTIYF.

The DNA for the CDR3 is TGTGCCAGCAGTCCGAGCCGGGCGGGAGTCTCCTACAATGAGCAGTTCTTC. It codes for CASSPSRAGVSYNEQFF. This chain joins TRBV27 and TRBJ2-1; 7 bases fit TRBD2. V lost 5 bases and J lost 0; bases outside the gene matches: 10. The germline gives CDR1 MNHEY, CDR2 SMNVEV (reference sequence). CDR3 length: 17 amino acids.

The rearrangement links TRBV9 to TRBJ1-1; tentatively, D is TRBD1 (5 bases). This CDR3 region has 13 residues. CDR1 and CDR2 (germline): SGDLS, YYNGEE. V lost 4 bases and J lost 6, with 13 bases in between. Here the CDR3 DNA reads TGTGCCAGCAGCTCCAGGGATTCCGCTGAAGCTTTCTTT. Its protein is CASSSRDSAEAFF. Full variable domain (rest looked up from reference TRBV9 and TRBJ1-1): DSGVTQTPKHLITATGQRVTLRCSPRSGDLSVYWYQQSLDQGLQFLIQYYNGEERAKGNILERFSAQQFPDLHSELNLSSLELGDSALYFCASSSRDSAEAFFGQGTRLTVV.

The chain has TRBV6-5 and TRBJ1-1; 7 bases fit TRBD1. The J segment lost 1 base and the V segment lost 6 bases, leaving 8 bases of the junction unmatched. Germline lookup yields CDR1 MNHEY and CDR2 SVGAGI. This CDR3 has 15 residues. The CDR3 sequence: CASRARGTENTEAFF. In DNA, the CDR3 is TGTGCCAGCAGGGCGAGGGGGACAGAGAACACTGAAGCTTTCTTT.

This clone was seen more than once but under ten times. The rearrangement uses TRBV4-2 and TRBJ1-3; D uncertain. Germline V gene data show CDR1 as LGHNA and CDR2 as YNFKEQ. V dropped 4 bases and J dropped 0 bases, with 10 bases sitting between them. The CDR3 extends over 15 amino acids. In DNA form, the CDR3 reads TGTGCCAGCAGCCTCACTTCTGTCTCTGGAAACACCATATATTTT. Its translation: CASSLTSVSGNTIYF.